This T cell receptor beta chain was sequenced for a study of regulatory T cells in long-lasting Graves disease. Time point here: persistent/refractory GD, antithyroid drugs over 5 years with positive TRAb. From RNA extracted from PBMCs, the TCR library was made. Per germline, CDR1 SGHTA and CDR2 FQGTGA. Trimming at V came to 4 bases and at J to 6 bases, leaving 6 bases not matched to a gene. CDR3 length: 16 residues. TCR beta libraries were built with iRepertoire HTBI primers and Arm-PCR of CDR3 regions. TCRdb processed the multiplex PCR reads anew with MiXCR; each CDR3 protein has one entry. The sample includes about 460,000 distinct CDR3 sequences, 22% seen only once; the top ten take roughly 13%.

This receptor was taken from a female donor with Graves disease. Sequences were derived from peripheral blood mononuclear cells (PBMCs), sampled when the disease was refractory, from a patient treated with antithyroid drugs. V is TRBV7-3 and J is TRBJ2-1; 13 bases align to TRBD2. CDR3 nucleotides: TGTGCCAGCAGCTACCAACTAGCGGGGGGGCTCAATGAGCAGTTCTTC. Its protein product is CASSYQLAGGLNEQFF.